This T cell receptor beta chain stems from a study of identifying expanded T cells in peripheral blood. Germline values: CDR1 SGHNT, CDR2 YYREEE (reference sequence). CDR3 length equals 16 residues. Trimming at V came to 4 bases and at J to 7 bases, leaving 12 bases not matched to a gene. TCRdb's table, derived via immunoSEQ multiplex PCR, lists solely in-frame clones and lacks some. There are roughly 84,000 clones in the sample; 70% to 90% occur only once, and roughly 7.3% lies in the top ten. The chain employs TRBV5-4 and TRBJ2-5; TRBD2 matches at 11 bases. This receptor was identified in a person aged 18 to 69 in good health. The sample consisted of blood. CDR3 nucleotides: TGTGCCAGCAGCCACCGTAGCGGGGGGGCCAGTGGGACCCAGTACTTC. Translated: CASSHRSGGASGTQYF.